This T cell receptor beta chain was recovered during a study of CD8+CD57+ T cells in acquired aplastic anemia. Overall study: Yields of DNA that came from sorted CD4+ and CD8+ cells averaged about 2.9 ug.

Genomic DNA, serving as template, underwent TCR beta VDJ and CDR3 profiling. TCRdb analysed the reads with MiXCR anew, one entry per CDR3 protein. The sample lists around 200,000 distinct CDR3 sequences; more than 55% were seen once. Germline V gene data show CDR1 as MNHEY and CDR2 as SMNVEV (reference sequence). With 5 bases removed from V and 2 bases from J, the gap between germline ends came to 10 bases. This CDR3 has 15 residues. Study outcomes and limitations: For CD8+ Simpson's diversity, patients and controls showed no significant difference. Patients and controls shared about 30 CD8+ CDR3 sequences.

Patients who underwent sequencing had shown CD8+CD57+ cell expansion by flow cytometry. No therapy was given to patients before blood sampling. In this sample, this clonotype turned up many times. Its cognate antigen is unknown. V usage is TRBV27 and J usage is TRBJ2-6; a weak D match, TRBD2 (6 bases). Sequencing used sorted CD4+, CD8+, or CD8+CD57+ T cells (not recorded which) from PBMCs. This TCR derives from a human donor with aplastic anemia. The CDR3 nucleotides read TGTGCCAGCAGTCCCGGGACTGCTGGGGCCAACGTCCTGACTTTC. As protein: CASSPGTAGANVLTF.